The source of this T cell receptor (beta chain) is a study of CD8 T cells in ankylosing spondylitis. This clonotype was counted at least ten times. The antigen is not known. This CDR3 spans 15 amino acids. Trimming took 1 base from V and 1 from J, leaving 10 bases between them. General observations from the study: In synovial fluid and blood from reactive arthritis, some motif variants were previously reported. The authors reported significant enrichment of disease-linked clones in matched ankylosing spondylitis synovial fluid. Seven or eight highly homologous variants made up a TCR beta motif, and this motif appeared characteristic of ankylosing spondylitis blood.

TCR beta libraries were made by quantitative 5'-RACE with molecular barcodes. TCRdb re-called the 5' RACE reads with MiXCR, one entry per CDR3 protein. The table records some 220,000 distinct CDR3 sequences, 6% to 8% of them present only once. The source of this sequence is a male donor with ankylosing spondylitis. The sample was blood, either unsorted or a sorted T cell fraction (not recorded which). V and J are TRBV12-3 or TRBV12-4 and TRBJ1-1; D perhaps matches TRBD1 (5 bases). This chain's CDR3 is CASSLGARGNTEAFF. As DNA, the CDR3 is TGTGCCAGCAGTTTAGGCGCAAGGGGGAACACTGAAGCTTTCTTT.